This entry describes one T cell receptor beta chain. This clonotype was counted at least ten times. No antigen is known for it. Per-base quality was not reported, and no clone a single base away is much larger than it. TCRdb names Illumina HiSeq 1500 as the instrument used. TCRdb reprocessed the public reads (quality trimming at Q25 with fastp, clone calling with MiXCR) and kept in-frame beta chains. Under each unique CDR3 protein, matching rows form one entry showing the most common genes and DNA. This sample lists about 160,000 distinct CDR3 sequences; approximately 17% were detected once. Approximately 19% of the sample belongs to the ten largest clones. The CDR3 covers 15 residues, taking in both the cysteine and the phenylalanine. Kept here is only the CDR3 DNA, which spans 45 bases and is read in frame from base 1. The germline V gene encodes CDR1 SGHNT and CDR2 YYREEE (reference sequence). Trimming at the junction amounts to 2 bases on V and 1 base on J, and the germline ends lie 12 bases apart.

This sample is part of a study of T cell repertoires in cytomegalovirus infection (dated by TCRdb to the late 2010s). As for the study more broadly: Donor HLA type was relevant to the analysis, because carriage of CMV infection together with the matching HLA type was indicated by public TCR beta signatures. Study-wide findings and limitations: The ex vivo response was dominated by HLA-C-restricted CMV-specific TCR beta clonotypes, which also provided the single most frequent clonotype in two of eight donors. In both this cohort and an independent approximately 370-donor cohort, the cumulative frequency of public TCR beta family members distinguished carriers of CMV infection plus the relevant HLA type.

Sequencing was performed on CD8+ T cells from PBMCs. This TCR derives from a human donor in good health (CMV status not recorded). Some clones in this sample may be carry-over from other donors' samples. Here the chain combines TRBV5-4 and TRBJ1-1; matching of 6 bases hints at TRBD1 as the D gene. The CDR3 has the sequence CASSFRSGQNTEAFF. In nucleotides, the sequence is TGTGCCAGCAGCTTTCGTTCGGGACAGAACACTGAAGCTTTCTTT.